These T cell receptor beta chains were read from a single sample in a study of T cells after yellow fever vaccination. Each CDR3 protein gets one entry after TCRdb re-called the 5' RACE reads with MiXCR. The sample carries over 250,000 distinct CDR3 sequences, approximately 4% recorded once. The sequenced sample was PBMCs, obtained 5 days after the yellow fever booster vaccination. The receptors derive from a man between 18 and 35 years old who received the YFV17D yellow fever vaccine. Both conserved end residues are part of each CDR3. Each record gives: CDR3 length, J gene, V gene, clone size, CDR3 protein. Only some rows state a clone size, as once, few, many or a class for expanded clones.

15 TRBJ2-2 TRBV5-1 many CASSPSGTNTGELFF
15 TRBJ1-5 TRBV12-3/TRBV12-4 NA CASSFFQGSNQPQHF
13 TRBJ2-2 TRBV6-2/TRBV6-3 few CASSYYTPGELFF
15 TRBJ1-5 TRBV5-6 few CASSKTQISNQPQHF
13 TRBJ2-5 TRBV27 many CASSGLFQETQYF
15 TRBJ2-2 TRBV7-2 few CASSRTSGGPGELFF
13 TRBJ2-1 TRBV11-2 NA CASSLGPWDEQFF
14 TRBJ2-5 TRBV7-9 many CASSGPTGEETQYF
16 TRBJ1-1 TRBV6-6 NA CASSYSPTGVESEAFF
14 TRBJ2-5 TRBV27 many CASRGSGFRETQYF
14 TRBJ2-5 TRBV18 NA CASSPAQGRETQYF
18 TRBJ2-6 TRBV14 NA CASSPWTGKSSGANVLTF
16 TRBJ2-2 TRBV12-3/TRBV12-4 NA CASSAPGQGNTGELFF
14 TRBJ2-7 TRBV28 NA CASSFPQGQNEQYF
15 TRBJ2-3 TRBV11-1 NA CASSFTRLFTDTQYF
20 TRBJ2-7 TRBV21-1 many CASSAPGGGEQGHSSYEQYF
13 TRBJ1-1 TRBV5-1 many CASSLRDDTEAFF
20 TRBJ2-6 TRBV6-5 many CASSYSGYRASSSGANVLTF
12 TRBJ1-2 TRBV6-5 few CASSSVAGGYTF
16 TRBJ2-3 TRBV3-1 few CASSQHTPVGLYTQYF
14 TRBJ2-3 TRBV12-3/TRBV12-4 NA CASSSDWTTDTQYF
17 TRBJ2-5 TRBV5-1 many CASSLGRAGAEQETQYF
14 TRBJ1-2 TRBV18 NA CASSPPRGNYGYTF
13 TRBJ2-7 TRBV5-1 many CASSIDQTGEQYF
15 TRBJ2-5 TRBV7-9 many CASSRRDRAQETQYF
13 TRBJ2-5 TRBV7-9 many CASSWWGGETQYF
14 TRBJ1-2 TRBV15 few CATSRASVSMSYTF
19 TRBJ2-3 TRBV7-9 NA CASSDIAGRGGGVPDTQYF
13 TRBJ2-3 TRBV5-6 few CASSLATMDTQYF
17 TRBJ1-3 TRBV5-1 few CASSSSGHSSSGNTIYF
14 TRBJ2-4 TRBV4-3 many CASSQTGQGNIQYF
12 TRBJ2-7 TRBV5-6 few CASSFSRDEQYF
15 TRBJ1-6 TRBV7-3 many CASSLSGGFVSPLHF
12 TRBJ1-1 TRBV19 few CASWTGNTEAFF
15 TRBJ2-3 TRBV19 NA CASSSTPGKGDTQYF
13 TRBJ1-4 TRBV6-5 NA CASSPDWGEKLFF
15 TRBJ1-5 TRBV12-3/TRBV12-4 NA CASSLVSGAYQPQHF
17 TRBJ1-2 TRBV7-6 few CASSLGGRAEGYYGYTF
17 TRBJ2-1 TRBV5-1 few CASSTSPGTSGYNEQFF
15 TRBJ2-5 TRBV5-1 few CASSLRGGQQETQYF
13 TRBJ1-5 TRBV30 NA CAWSVAGGQPQHF
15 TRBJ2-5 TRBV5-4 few CASSLTGSLIETQYF
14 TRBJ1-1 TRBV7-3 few CASSPGGRETEAFF
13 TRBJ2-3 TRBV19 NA CASSNRAGDTQYF
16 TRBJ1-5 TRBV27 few CASSWVGGGSNQPQHF